Listed below are T cell receptor beta chains from one sample, sequenced in a study of control samples from healthy donors and cancer patients. Assay used: immunoSEQ multiplex PCR; TCRdb lists only in-frame clones, some missing. The sample lists 45,000 to 60,000 clones; around 80% were seen once. Sequencing used blood. The source is a man between 65 and 85 years old in good health. Each CDR3 is given without its conserved first and last residue.

j_call v_call cdr3_length cdr3_aa
TRBJ1-1 TRBV28 11 ASSLSDPRRAF
TRBJ1-5 TRBV19 14 ASSRGPTAGGQPQH
TRBJ1-6 TRBV30 12 AWSGRTYNSPLH
TRBJ1-1 TRBV7-8 12 ASSFGRRYGEAF
TRBJ2-6 TRBV4-2 14 ASAGEAGRGANVLT
TRBJ2-3 TRBV7-9 13 ASSLVGRSTDTQY
TRBJ2-1 TRBV9 13 ASSGRSRSGTEQF
TRBJ2-3 TRBV28 10 ASCLWLDTQY
TRBJ2-1 TRBV7-2 12 ASSLVLSNNEQF
TRBJ2-5 TRBV27 14 ASSLLSGVRGETQY
TRBJ2-1 TRBV15 12 ATSGSGRGYEQF
TRBJ1-4 TRBV5-1 12 ASSRAGREEKLF
TRBJ2-2 TRBV5-1 13 ASSLSSSGTGELF
TRBJ1-6 TRBV18 15 ASSLLQGASYNSPLH
TRBJ2-7 TRBV6-5 11 ASTRSVSREQY
TRBJ2-5 TRBV21-1 15 ASRLGNRDSRPRGQY
TRBJ2-1 TRBV7-3 13 ASSLSSSEDNEQF
TRBJ2-1 TRBV11-1 11 ASSQGFLNEQF
TRBJ1-6 TRBV27 11 ASSSNSYSPLH
TRBJ2-1 TRBV5-1 14 ASRLTSGGSYNEQF
TRBJ1-4 TRBV19 12 ASSRTRTGEKLF
TRBJ2-3 TRBV18 12 ASSTSPRTDTQY
TRBJ1-1 TRBV2 15 ASSGTTADKSDTEAF
TRBJ1-2 TRBV6-6 9 ASGSNYGYT
TRBJ1-1 TRBV6-5 12 ASSLAGVGTEAF
TRBJ1-1 TRBV28 12 ASSLYDRDTEAF
TRBJ1-1 TRBV19 15 ASRSFRDRGGYTEAF
TRBJ1-1 TRBV7-8 13 ASSSPKEVRTEAF
TRBJ2-3 TRBV30 12 AWSVPGVADTQY